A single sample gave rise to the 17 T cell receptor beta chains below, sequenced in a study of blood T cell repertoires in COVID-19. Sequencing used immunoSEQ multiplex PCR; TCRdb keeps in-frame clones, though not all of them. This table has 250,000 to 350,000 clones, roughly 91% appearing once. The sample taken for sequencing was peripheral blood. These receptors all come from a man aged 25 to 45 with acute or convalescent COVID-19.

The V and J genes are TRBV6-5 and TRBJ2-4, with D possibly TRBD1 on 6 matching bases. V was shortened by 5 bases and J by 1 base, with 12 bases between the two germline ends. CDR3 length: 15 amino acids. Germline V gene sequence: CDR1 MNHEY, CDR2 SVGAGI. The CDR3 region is CASSTGSGAKNIQYF. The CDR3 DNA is TGTGCCAGCAGTACAGGGTCTGGGGCCAAAAACATTCAGTACTTC.

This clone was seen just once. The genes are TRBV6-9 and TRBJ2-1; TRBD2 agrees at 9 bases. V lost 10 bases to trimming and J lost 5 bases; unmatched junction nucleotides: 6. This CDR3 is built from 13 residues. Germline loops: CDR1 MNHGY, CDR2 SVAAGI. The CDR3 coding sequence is TGTGCCACCTCTAGCGGGACCCACAATGAGCAGTTCTTC. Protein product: CATSSGTHNEQFF.

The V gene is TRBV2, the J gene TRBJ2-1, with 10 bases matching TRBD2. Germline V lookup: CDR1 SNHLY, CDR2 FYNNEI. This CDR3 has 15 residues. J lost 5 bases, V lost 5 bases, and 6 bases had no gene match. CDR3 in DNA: TGTGCCAGCAGTCCCAAAGCGGGAGGGCACAATGAGCAGTTCTTC. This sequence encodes CASSPKAGGHNEQFF. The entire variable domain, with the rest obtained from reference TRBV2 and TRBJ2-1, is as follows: EPEVTQTPSHQVTQMGQEVILRCVPISNHLYFYWYRQILGQKVEFLVSFYNNEISEKSEIFDDQFSVERPDGSNFTLKIRSTKLEDSAMYFCASSPKAGGHNEQFFGPGTRLTVL.

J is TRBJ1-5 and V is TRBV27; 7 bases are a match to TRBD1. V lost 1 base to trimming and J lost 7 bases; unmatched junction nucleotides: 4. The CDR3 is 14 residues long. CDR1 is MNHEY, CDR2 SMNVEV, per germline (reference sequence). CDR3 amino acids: CASSLLGGDQPQHF. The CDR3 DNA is TGTGCCAGCAGTTTATTAGGGGGCGACCAGCCCCAGCATTTT.

This CDR3 is CASSYSTRGPYNEQFF. The CDR3 DNA sequence: TGTGCCAGCAGTTACTCGACCAGGGGGCCCTACAATGAGCAGTTCTTC. The V call is TRBV6-5, the J call TRBJ2-1, with 8 bases that match TRBD1. Germline V gives CDR1 MNHEY, CDR2 SVGAGI. The length of the CDR3 is 16 residues. Losses at the gene ends were 0 bases for V and 2 bases for J; bases not matched to a gene: 3.

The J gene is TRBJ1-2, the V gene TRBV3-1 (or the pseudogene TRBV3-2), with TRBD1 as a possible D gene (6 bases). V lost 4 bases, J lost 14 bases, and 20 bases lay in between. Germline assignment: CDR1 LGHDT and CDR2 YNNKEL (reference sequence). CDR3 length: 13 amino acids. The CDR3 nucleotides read TGTGCCAGCAGCCTAGGACAGACCGACTTCATGACCTTC. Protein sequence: CASSLGQTDFMTF.

CDR3 amino acids: CAATDRGSIYGYTF. The CDR3 DNA reads as TGTGCCGCCACGGACAGGGGGTCCATTTATGGCTACACCTTC. The chain employs TRBV28 and TRBJ1-2; 10 bases map to TRBD1. The junction had 11 bases not matched to a gene; V was cut back by 11 bases and J by 5 bases. CDR1 is MDHEN and CDR2 is SYDVKM in the germline V gene. CDR3 length: 14 amino acids.

CDR3 DNA sequence: TGCGCCAGCAGCTTGCAGGGCTTCACAGATACGCAGTATTTT. Protein sequence: CASSLQGFTDTQYF. The rearrangement uses TRBV5-1 and TRBJ2-3; D may be TRBD1 (5 bases). The V gene's germline CDR1 is SGHRS and CDR2 YFSETQ. Deletions cut 1 base from V and 2 bases from J, with 8 bases between. The CDR3 totals 14 residues.

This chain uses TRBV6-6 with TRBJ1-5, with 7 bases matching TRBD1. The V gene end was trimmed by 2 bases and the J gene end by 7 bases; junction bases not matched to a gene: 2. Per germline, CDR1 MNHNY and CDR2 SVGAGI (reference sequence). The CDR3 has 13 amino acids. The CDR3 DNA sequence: TGTGCCAGCAGTTACGAGACAGGGCAGCCCCAGCATTTT. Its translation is CASSYETGQPQHF.

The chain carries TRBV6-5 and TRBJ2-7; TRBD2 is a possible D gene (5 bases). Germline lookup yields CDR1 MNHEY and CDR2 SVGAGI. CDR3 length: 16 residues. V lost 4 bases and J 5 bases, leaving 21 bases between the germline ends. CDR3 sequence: CASSSPTGRFSHEQYF. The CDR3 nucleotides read TGTGCCAGCAGTTCCCCGACGGGGAGATTCAGCCACGAGCAGTACTTC.

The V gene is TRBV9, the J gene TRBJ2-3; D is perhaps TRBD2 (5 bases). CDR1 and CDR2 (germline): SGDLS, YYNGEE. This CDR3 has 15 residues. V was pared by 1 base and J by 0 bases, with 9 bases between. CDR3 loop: CASSVFSESTDTQYF. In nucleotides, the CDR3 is TGTGCCAGCAGCGTATTTAGCGAAAGCACAGATACGCAGTATTTT. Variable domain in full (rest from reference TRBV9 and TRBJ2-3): DSGVTQTPKHLITATGQRVTLRCSPRSGDLSVYWYQQSLDQGLQFLIQYYNGEERAKGNILERFSAQQFPDLHSELNLSSLELGDSALYFCASSVFSESTDTQYFGPGTRLTVL.

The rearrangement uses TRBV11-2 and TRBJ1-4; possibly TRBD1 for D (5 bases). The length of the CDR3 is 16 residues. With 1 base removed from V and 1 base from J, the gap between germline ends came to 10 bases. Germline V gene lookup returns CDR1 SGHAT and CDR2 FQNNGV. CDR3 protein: CASSLGFRVTNEKLFF. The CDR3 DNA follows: TGTGCCAGCAGCTTAGGCTTCAGGGTAACTAATGAAAAACTGTTTTTT.

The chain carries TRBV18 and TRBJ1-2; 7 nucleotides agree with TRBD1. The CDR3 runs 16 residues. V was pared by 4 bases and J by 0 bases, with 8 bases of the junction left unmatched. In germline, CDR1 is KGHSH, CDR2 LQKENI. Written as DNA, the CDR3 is TGTGCCAGCTCACTCTCCGGGACAGACTCTAACTATGGCTACACCTTC. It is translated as CASSLSGTDSNYGYTF.

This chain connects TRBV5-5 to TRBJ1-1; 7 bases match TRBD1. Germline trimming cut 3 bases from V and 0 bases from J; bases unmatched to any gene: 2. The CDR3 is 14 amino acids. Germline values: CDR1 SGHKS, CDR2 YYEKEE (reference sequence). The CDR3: CASSSRGVNTEAFF. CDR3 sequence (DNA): TGTGCCAGCAGCTCCAGGGGGGTGAACACTGAAGCTTTCTTT. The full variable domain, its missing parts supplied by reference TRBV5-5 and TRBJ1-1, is DAGVTQSPTHLIKTRGQQVTLRCSPISGHKSVSWYQQVLGQGPQFIFQYYEKEERGRGNFPDRFSARQFPNYSSELNVNALLLGDSALYLCASSSRGVNTEAFFGQGTRLTVV.

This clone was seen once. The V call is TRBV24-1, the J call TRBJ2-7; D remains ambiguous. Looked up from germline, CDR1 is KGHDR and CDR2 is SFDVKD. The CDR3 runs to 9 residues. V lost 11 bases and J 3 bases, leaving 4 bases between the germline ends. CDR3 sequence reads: CAIYYEQYF. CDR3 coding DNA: TGTGCCATCTACTACGAGCAGTACTTC.

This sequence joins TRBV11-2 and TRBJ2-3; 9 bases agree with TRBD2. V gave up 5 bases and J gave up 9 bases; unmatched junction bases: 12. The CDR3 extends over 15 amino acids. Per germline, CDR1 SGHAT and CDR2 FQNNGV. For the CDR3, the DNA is TGTGCCAGCAGCCCCCTTGGGGCGGGAGGGCCCACGCAGTATTTT. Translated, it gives CASSPLGAGGPTQYF.

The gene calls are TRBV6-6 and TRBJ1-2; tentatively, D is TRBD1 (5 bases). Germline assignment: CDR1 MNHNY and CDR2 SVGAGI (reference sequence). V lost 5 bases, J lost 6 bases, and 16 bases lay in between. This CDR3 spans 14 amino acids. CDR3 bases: TGTGCCAGCAGTCCCTTACAGGACGGCCATGGCTACACCTTC. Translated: CASSPLQDGHGYTF.